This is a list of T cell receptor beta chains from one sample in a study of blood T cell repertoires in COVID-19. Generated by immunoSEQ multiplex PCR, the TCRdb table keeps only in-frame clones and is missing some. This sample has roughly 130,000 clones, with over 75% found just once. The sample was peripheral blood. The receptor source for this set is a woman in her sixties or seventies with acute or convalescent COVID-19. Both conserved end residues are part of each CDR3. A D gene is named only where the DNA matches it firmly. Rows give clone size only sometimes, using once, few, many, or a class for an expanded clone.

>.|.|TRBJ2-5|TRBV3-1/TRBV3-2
CASSQDRLLQETQYF
TGTGCCAGCAGCCAAGACCGACTTCTCCAAGAGACCCAGTACTTC
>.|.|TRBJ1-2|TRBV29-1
CSVDVQAGYTF
TGCAGCGTTGACGTTCAGGCGGGCTACACCTTC
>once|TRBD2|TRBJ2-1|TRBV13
CASSGGSGRLGNEQFF
TGTGCCAGCAGCGGAGGTAGCGGGAGACTCGGCAATGAGCAGTTCTTC
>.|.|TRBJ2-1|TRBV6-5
CASRLTPGAYNEQFF
TGTGCCAGCAGACTCACGCCAGGGGCCTACAATGAGCAGTTCTTC
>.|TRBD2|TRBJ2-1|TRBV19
CASRILAGKLNEQFF
TGTGCCAGTAGAATACTAGCGGGAAAATTAAATGAGCAGTTCTTC
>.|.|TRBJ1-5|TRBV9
CASSVGPGGQPQHF
TGTGCCAGCAGCGTAGGACCCGGCGGTCAGCCCCAGCATTTT
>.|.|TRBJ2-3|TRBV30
CAWSRGEGRGDTQYF
TGTGCCTGGAGTCGGGGAGAGGGGCGGGGAGATACGCAGTATTTT
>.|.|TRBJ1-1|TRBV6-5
CASLFGGNTEAFF
TGTGCCAGCCTTTTCGGGGGGAACACTGAAGCTTTCTTT
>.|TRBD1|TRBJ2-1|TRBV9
CASSVGPGGGYNEQFF
TGTGCCAGCAGCGTAGGGCCAGGGGGCGGATACAATGAGCAGTTCTTC
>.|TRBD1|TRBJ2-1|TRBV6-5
CASSSPPGTGLNEQFF
TGTGCCAGCAGTTCCCCCCCCGGGACAGGGTTGAATGAGCAGTTCTTC
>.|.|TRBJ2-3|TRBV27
CASRLSGASTDTQYF
TGTGCCAGCAGACTATCAGGGGCTAGCACAGATACGCAGTATTTT
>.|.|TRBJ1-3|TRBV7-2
CASSLAFSSGNTIYF
TGTGCCAGCAGCTTAGCCTTCTCCTCTGGAAACACCATATATTTT
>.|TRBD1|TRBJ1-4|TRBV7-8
CASSMTGWGNEKLFF
TGTGCCAGCAGCATGACAGGGTGGGGTAATGAAAAACTGTTTTTT
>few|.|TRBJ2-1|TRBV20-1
CSASLGSSYNEQFF
TGCAGTGCTAGTCTGGGCAGCTCCTACAATGAGCAGTTCTTC
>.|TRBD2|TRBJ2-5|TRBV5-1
CASSPNLAEETQYF
TGCGCCAGCAGCCCAAATCTAGCGGAAGAGACCCAGTACTTC
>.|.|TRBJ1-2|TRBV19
CASTSPDRKGGYTF
TGTGCCAGCACGTCCCCCGACAGAAAAGGTGGCTACACCTTC
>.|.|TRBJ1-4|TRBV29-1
CSVVRATNEKLFF
TGCAGCGTTGTAAGAGCAACTAATGAAAAACTGTTTTTT
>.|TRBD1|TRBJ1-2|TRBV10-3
CAISDRGQALQNYGYTF
TGTGCCATCAGTGATAGAGGACAGGCACTCCAGAACTATGGCTACACCTTC
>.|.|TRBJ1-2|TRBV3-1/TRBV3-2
CASSKGGDYGYTF
TGTGCCAGCAGTAAAGGAGGGGACTATGGCTACACCTTC
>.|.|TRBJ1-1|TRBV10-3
CAIGPPAGITEAFF
TGTGCCATCGGGCCACCGGCGGGGATAACTGAAGCTTTCTTT
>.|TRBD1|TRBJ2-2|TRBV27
CASSLSRRTGNTGELFF
TGTGCCAGCAGCCTCTCCCGAAGGACAGGGAACACCGGGGAGCTGTTTTTT
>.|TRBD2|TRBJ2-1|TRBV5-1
CASSLGLAVDEQFF
TGCGCCAGCAGCTTGGGGCTAGCGGTCGATGAGCAGTTCTTC
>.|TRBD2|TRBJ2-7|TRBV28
CASSLVAGSYEQYF
TGTGCCAGCAGTTTAGTAGCGGGGTCCTACGAGCAGTACTTC
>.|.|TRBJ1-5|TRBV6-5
CASRTGDVYQPQHF
TGTGCCAGCAGAACCGGTGATGTGTATCAGCCCCAGCATTTT
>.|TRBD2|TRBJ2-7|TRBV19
CATGTSSLNEQYF
TGTGCCACTGGGACTAGCAGTTTAAACGAGCAGTACTTC
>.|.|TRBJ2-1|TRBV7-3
CASSQMAGWTYNEQFF
TGTGCCAGCAGCCAGATGGCGGGTTGGACCTACAATGAGCAGTTCTTC
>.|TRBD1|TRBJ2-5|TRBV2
CASSDGGQGTETQYF
TGTGCCAGCAGTGATGGGGGACAGGGGACTGAGACCCAGTACTTC
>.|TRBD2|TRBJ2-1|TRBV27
CASRGGLAYEQFF
TGTGCCAGCAGGGGGGGACTAGCTTATGAGCAGTTCTTC
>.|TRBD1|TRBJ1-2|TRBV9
CASSVERGSGQGASGYTF
TGTGCCAGCAGCGTAGAAAGGGGTAGTGGGCAGGGGGCCTCCGGCTACACCTTC
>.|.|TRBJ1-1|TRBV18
CASSPIGDTNTEAFF
TGTGCCAGCTCACCTATAGGGGATACGAACACTGAAGCTTTCTTT
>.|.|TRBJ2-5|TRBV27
CASSTGRETQYF
TGTGCCAGCAGTACCGGCAGGGAGACCCAGTACTTC
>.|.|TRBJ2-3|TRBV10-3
CAISERQGSATDTQYF
TGTGCCATCAGTGAGCGTCAGGGCAGCGCCACAGATACGCAGTATTTT
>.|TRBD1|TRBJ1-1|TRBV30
CAGTGNTEAFF
TGTGCCGGGACAGGGAACACTGAAGCTTTCTTT
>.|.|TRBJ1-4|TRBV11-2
CASTLRMGGSEKLFF
TGTGCCAGCACCCTGCGAATGGGGGGGTCTGAAAAACTGTTTTTT
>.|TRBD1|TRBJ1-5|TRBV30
CAWSSMGQANQPQHF
TGTGCCTGGAGTTCGATGGGACAGGCCAATCAGCCCCAGCATTTT
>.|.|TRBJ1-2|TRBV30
CAWREQLFYGYTF
TGTGCCTGGAGGGAACAGCTGTTCTATGGCTACACCTTC
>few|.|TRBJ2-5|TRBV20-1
CSARAYETQYF
TGCAGTGCTAGAGCGTATGAGACCCAGTACTTC
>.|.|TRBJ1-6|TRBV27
CASSGGPLHF
TGTGCCAGCAGTGGAGGTCCCCTCCACTTT
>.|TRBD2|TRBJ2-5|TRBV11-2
CASSPLRGGRGIETQYF
TGTGCCAGCAGCCCACTCAGAGGCGGGAGAGGCATCGAGACCCAGTACTTC
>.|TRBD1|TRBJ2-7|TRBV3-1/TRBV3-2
CASSPGDRGSNEQYF
TGTGCCAGCAGCCCCGGGGACAGGGGATCTAACGAGCAGTACTTC
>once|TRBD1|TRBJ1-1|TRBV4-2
CASSKDPPGTAEAFF
TGTGCCAGCAGCAAAGACCCCCCCGGGACAGCGGAAGCTTTCTTT
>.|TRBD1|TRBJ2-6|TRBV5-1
CASRSGTGSSGANVLTF
TGCGCCAGCAGGTCCGGGACAGGCAGCTCTGGGGCCAACGTCCTGACTTTC
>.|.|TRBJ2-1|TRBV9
CASSVGSLNEQFF
TGTGCCAGCAGCGTAGGGAGCCTCAATGAGCAGTTCTTC
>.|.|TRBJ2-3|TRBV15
CATSTETDTQYF
TGTGCCACCAGCACGGAGACAGATACGCAGTATTTT
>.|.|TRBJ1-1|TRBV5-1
CASSLGTTGRSTEAFF
TGCGCCAGCAGCTTGGGGACGACAGGTAGGAGCACTGAAGCTTTCTTT
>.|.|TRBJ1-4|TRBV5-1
CASSLAGINEKLFF
TGCGCCAGCAGCCTGGCGGGGATTAATGAAAAACTGTTTTTT
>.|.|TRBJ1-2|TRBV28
CASSYTDVKRDYGYTF
TGTGCCAGCAGTTACACAGATGTTAAGAGGGACTATGGCTACACCTTC